These 13 T cell receptor beta chains share one sample of origin, sequenced in a study of molecular identifiers for immune sequencing clone quantification. MiXCR was run by TCRdb on the PCR reads, yielding one entry per CDR3 protein. Of tens of thousands of distinct CDR3 sequences in the sample, approximately 25% were seen once. Sequenced input: naive CD8+ T cells from blood, with Jurkat cell RNA spiked in. Regarding subset: FACS-sorted CD8+CD4-CCR7+CD45RA+ naive T cells. The receptor set was obtained from a human donor in good health. Some libraries in this study had Jurkat cell RNA spiked in.

In its sample, this clonotype was seen many times. The rearrangement links TRBV3-1 to TRBJ2-7, with unresolved D. Per germline, CDR1 LGHDT and CDR2 YNNKEL (reference sequence). Deletions cut 1 base from V and 4 bases from J, with 8 bases between. The CDR3 covers 13 residues. Here the CDR3 reads CASSQGPTYEQYF. CDR3 coding DNA: TGTGCCAGCAGCCAAGGCCCAACATACGAGCAGTACTTC.

Worth noting for this clonotype: One base away lies a much larger clone, so this may be a sequencing read error. The chain has TRBV4-1 and TRBJ2-7, with D possibly being TRBD1 (5 bases). Germline CDR1 is MGHRA and CDR2 is YSYEKL. The CDR3 covers 13 residues. The V and J ends lost 4 bases and 0 bases respectively, with 7 bases between them. CDR3 coding DNA: TGCGCCAGCAGCCGACAGAGCTCCTACGAGCAGTACTTC. Translated: CASSRQSSYEQYF.

Comments on this clonotype: A much bigger clone sits one base away, suggesting this may be a read error. This chain uses TRBV27 with TRBJ1-4, with D perhaps matching TRBD1 (6 bases). The germline CDR1 and CDR2 sequences are MNHEY and SMNVEV (reference sequence). The CDR3 runs to 14 residues. V was trimmed by 3 bases and J by 8 bases, leaving 13 bases between them. CDR3 sequence (DNA): TGTGCCAGCAGTTTCCTGGGGGGCGGGGAAAAACTGTTTTTT. Protein sequence: CASSFLGGGEKLFF.

This clonotype was detected many times. V and J are TRBV7-9 and TRBJ1-4; TRBD1 agrees at 8 bases. The germline V gene encodes CDR1 SEHNR and CDR2 FQNEAQ (reference sequence). The junction had 2 bases not matched to a gene; V was cut back by 5 bases and J by 6 bases. This CDR3 comprises 13 residues. CDR3 bases: TGTGCCAGCAGCCTGGGACAGGATGAAAAACTGTTTTTT. Its translation: CASSLGQDEKLFF.

Ten or more counts support this clonotype. V and J are TRBV10-3 and TRBJ2-3, with D tentatively TRBD1 or TRBD2 (5 bases each). The V gene lost 0 bases and the J gene lost 4 bases, with 11 bases spanning the gap. CDR1 and CDR2 (germline): ENHRY, SYGVKD. The CDR3 totals 15 residues. The CDR3 reads CAISESFGAADTQYF. The CDR3 DNA reads TGTGCCATCAGTGAGTCGTTCGGGGCCGCAGATACGCAGTATTTT.

The sample holds many counts of this clonotype. The rearrangement links TRBV20-1 to TRBJ1-2; D remains unclear. CDR1 is DFQATT, CDR2 SNEGSKA, per germline (reference sequence). Trimming shortened V by 6 bases and J by 2 bases, and 13 bases separated the two germline ends. The CDR3 totals 13 residues. In DNA, the CDR3 is TGCAGTGCGACAATACCTGGAAACTATGGCTACACCTTC. Its translation: CSATIPGNYGYTF.

There are many counts of this clonotype. The chain links TRBV15 to TRBJ2-5; 11 nucleotides match TRBD2. The V and J ends lost 0 bases and 4 bases, in that order; junction bases with no gene match: 4. The CDR3 runs to 16 residues. In germline, CDR1 is LNHNV, CDR2 YYDKDF (reference sequence). The CDR3: CATSRDLGTSGETQYF. CDR3 in DNA: TGTGCCACCAGCAGAGATCTGGGGACTAGCGGAGAGACCCAGTACTTC.

Concerning this clonotype itself: It may be a read error: a sequence one base away is much more abundant. The chain links TRBV4-1 to TRBJ1-1; 10 nucleotides agree with TRBD1. The CDR3 is 16 amino acids. The germline gives CDR1 MGHRA, CDR2 YSYEKL. The chain's CDR3 is CARSGQGVTGNTEAFF. The CDR3 DNA follows: TGCGCCCGCAGCGGACAGGGGGTAACTGGGAACACTGAAGCTTTCTTT.

Many counts were recorded for this clonotype. This chain links TRBV29-1 with TRBJ2-1; 7 nucleotides agree with TRBD2. Trimming took 3 bases from V and 0 from J; bases not matched to a gene: 2. Per the germline V gene, CDR1 is SQVTM and CDR2 is ANQGSEA. This CDR3 is 14 amino acids long. The CDR3 loop is CSVEGGSSYNEQFF. DNA of the CDR3: TGCAGCGTTGAGGGCGGGAGCTCCTACAATGAGCAGTTCTTC.

In regard to this clonotype: One base away lies a much larger clone, so this may be a sequencing read error. The gene calls are TRBV2 and TRBJ1-1; D unresolved. The CDR3 spans 15 residues. Looked up from germline, CDR1 is SNHLY and CDR2 is FYNNEI. CDR3 amino acids: CDSSEAHTMNTEAFF. The DNA for the CDR3 is TGTGACAGCAGTGAAGCGCATACCATGAACACTGAAGCTTTCTTT.

This clonotype was recorded only once. The chain combines TRBV9 with TRBJ2-6; D may be TRBD1 or TRBD2 (5 bases each). V lost 0 bases and J 0 bases, leaving 19 bases between the germline ends. The CDR3 is 20 residues long. Germline loops: CDR1 SGDLS, CDR2 YYNGEE. In DNA, the CDR3 is TGTGCCAGCAGCGTAGAGCCCCAAGGGACCTTGAACTCTGGGGCCAACGTCCTGACTTTC. As protein: CASSVEPQGTLNSGANVLTF.

This clonotype has ten or more counts. The rearrangement uses TRBV6-5 and TRBJ2-3, with D uncertain. V was trimmed by 6 bases and J by 1 base, leaving 17 bases between them. This CDR3 region has 16 residues. Germline CDR1 and CDR2: MNHEY and SVGAGI. The CDR3 protein is CASSTSRVVGTDTQYF. The CDR3, as DNA: TGTGCCAGCAGCACCTCTCGGGTGGTAGGCACAGATACGCAGTATTTT.

This clonotype was picked up many times. In nucleotides, the CDR3 is TGTGCTAGTGGTTTAGGTGGACACCAAGAGACCCAGTACTTC. It yields the protein CASGLGGHQETQYF. The gene calls are TRBV12-5 and TRBJ2-5; no reliable D call. Per germline, CDR1 LGHNT and CDR2 FRNRAP. The CDR3 covers 14 residues. Trimming left V 3 bases short and J 0 bases short, with 8 bases between.